This TCR beta chain came from a study of blood T cell repertoires in COVID-19. The ends were cut back, 0 bases at V and 5 bases at J, with 18 bases in the middle. Germline V lookup: CDR1 SGHRS, CDR2 YFSETQ. The CDR3 runs 16 residues. Per the original data handling: Amplification of reference gene primers provided the estimated nucleated cell counts. Some clones are missing from TCRdb's copy, which holds only in-frame ones; the method was immunoSEQ multiplex PCR. The DNA was the basis for D and trimming; V, J and clone size are from that table. Of 40,000 or so clones in the sample, about nine tenths are singletons; the top ten hold roughly 14%.

V and J are TRBV5-1 and TRBJ2-7, with D maybe TRBD2 (5 bases). This TCR was recovered from a woman between 25 and 40 years old in a cohort sampled during active COVID-19. Sequencing was carried out using peripheral blood. CDR3 in DNA: TGCGCCAGCAGCTTGGCCGAGGGCCTAGCTGCCCACGAGCAGTACTTC. Translating gives CASSLAEGLAAHEQYF. The full variable domain, its missing parts supplied by reference TRBV5-1 and TRBJ2-7, is KAGVTQTPRYLIKTRGQQVTLSCSPISGHRSVSWYQQTPGQGLQFLFEYFSETQRNKGNFPGRFSGRQFSNSRSEMNVSTLELGDSALYLCASSLAEGLAAHEQYFGPGTRLTVT.